This T cell receptor beta chain was documented in a study of T cell changes during pregnancy in multiple sclerosis. Generated by immunoSEQ multiplex PCR, the TCRdb table keeps only in-frame clones and is missing some. Among 90,000 or so clones, roughly nine tenths were seen once, and the ten largest hold 3.5%. This clone was counted a few times. Germline V gene sequence: CDR1 SGHVS, CDR2 FQNEAQ. This CDR3 is built from 16 residues. V was shortened by 2 bases and J by 8 bases, with 19 bases between the two germline ends. Sequenced material: PBMCs, taken in the first trimester of pregnancy. The V and J genes are TRBV7-8 and TRBJ2-4; D possibly corresponds to TRBD2 (8 bases). This clonotype was obtained from a female donor in good health, serving as a control in a pregnancy study. Some clones in this sample may be carry-over from other donors' samples. The CDR3 sequence: CASSLSGGSGGDIQYF. CDR3 in DNA: TGTGCCAGCAGCTTAAGCGGGGGTTCAGGGGGGGACATTCAGTACTTC.